This T cell receptor (beta chain) was recorded in a study of blood T cells in healthy people across ages (dated by TCRdb to the mid-2010s). About the investigation overall: In model experiments, roughly one uniquely barcoded TCR beta cDNA molecule per two T cells was captured by template switching. Using deep sequencing normalized with unique cDNA molecular identifiers, the study measured how TCR beta repertoire diversity changes with age. Four age groups were formed from the donors: young (average approximately 15 years), middle-aged (approximately 42), aged (more than 55) and long-lived (more than 75). To avoid experimental bias, donors of different ages were spread randomly across the sequencing lanes. Two additional independent replicas of 1 million unique cDNA reads from the same blood draw were analyzed for two donors (one aged 18 to 30 and one aged 80 or older).

The CDR3 measures 14 amino acids from cysteine to phenylalanine. Only the CDR3 DNA is retained, 42 bases long and in frame from the first base. Trimming at the junction amounts to 0 bases on V and 5 bases on J, and the germline ends lie 9 bases apart. The CDR1 and CDR2 encoded by the germline V gene are SGHTA and FQGNSA. Systemically healthy Caucasian individuals from Russia, some 38 in total and aged roughly 6 to 100 years, were included as donors. Each donor gave ten milliliters of peripheral blood, collected into EDTA-treated Vacutainer tubes. Ficoll-Paque density-gradient centrifugation was used to isolate PBMCs, with at least 6.5 million per sample. Total RNA, at least 5 micrograms per sample, was extracted from PBMCs with Trizol reagent. For every donor, flow cytometry on a PBMC aliquot measured the percentage of naive CD45RAhigh/CD27high T cells. The library was obtained by 5' RACE. Sequenced on an Illumina HiSeq 2500. A second PCR of roughly 7 to 12 cycles was performed with a sample-barcoded 5' primer and a J-beta primer mix. A unique molecular identifier was introduced onto each TCR beta cDNA molecule by a template-switch 5' adaptor carrying 12 random nucleotides. Each sample yielded at least 3 million CDR3-containing paired-end reads. First-strand cDNA synthesis was performed from all RNA using the Mint cDNA synthesis kit, with priming by a TRBC-specific oligonucleotide. Following uracil-DNA glycosylase treatment, all cDNA underwent a first 18-cycle PCR with the universal primers M1SS and BC2_uni_R. The authors' analysis ran thus. For normalization, 1 million high-quality reads were randomly selected from each sample, with every read carrying a distinct molecular identifier. Reads with shared molecular identifiers were discarded instead of being binned into consensus sequences. CDR3 identification, clonotype clustering and error correction used MiTCR with a Q25 quality threshold and the strictest error-elimination algorithm. A nonparametric unseen species model with Euler transformation was used to estimate lower-bound total TCR beta diversity. Using fastp trimming at Q25 and MiXCR clonotype assembly, TCRdb reanalyzed the public sequencing data and kept in-frame beta chains. Rows are combined by CDR3 protein, so each entry shows the most common genes and DNA. TCRdb's processing, not the study's, gives the V and J calls here. The sample records 580,000 or so distinct CDR3 sequences, about 45% of which are singletons. The ten largest clonotypes hold roughly 25% of the sample.

To note about this clonotype: What this receptor recognizes is not known. No base-level quality is on record; no much larger clone is a single base apart.

What the work shows at the level of the full study, not this receptor alone: Bulk unsorted PBMC profiling prevented conclusive comparison of naive and antigen-experienced compartments. Estimates of total diversity based on one million sequenced T cells were considered lower bounds and underestimates. Because the CMV infection status of the donors was unknown, age-related changes in expanded clonotypes may potentially have been confounded. Compared with the aged group, more naive CD4+ T cells, fewer expanded clones and increased TCR diversity were shown by the long-lived group, suggesting age selection. Observed TCR beta diversity correlated strongly with the percentage of naive T cells measured by flow cytometry. As age increased, observed TCR beta diversity per million T cells dropped in a roughly linear way, and a significant reduction was already evident by age around 41.

Sequenced input: blood. The clonotype comes from an older man in good health. The rearranged chain carries TRBV7-2 and TRBJ2-3; perhaps TRBD2 is the D gene, with 6 bases matching. CDR3 region: CASSLALEGDTQYF. The DNA reads TGTGCCAGCAGCTTAGCTTTGGAGGGAGATACGCAGTATTTT.